This TCR beta chain was sequenced for a study of T cell repertoires in cytomegalovirus infection (dated by TCRdb to between 2018 and 2020). With respect to the entire study: The HLA type of each donor mattered for the analysis, because public TCR beta signatures pointed to carriage of CMV infection along with the matching HLA type.

The sequencing machine was an Illumina HiSeq 1500. Clones were called with MiXCR by TCRdb after fastp trimmed the public reads at Q25, and only in-frame beta chains were retained. For every CDR3 protein sequence, its rows merge into one entry that carries the most common genes and DNA. In all, the sample holds 200,000 or so distinct CDR3 sequences, and roughly 27% of those were seen once. Approximately 30% of the sample lies in the top ten. Beyond this particular receptor, the publication reports: In the ex vivo response, HLA-C-restricted CMV-specific TCR beta clonotypes were dominant, and in two of eight donors the single most frequent clonotype came from this HLA-C-restricted group. Cumulative frequency of public TCR beta family members discriminated carriers of CMV infection plus the relevant HLA type in this cohort and an independent approximately 350-donor cohort.

CDR1 and CDR2 (SGHVS, FNYEAQ) derive from the germline V gene. Trimming at the junction amounts to 8 bases on V and 8 bases on J, and the germline ends lie 15 bases apart. Measured from the cysteine to the phenylalanine, the CDR3 is 13 residues long. The kept DNA is CDR3 alone, 39 bases in frame from the first base. Remarks on this clonotype: Its specific antigen is unknown. The input lacks base qualities; no much larger clone sits a single base away.

Sequenced sample: PBMCs. The chain uses TRBV7-6 and TRBJ1-4; TRBD1 is perhaps the D gene, given 5 matching bases. The clonotype originates from a human donor in good health (CMV status not recorded). Some clones in this sample may be carry-over from other donors' samples. The CDR3 here reads CASLRGEGEKLFF. Here is the DNA: TGTGCCAGCCTTCGAGGGGAAGGCGAAAAACTGTTTTTT.